A selection of T cell receptor beta chains follows, all from one sample in a study of T cell responses to AZD1222 COVID-19 vaccine. The repertoire was sequenced with immunoSEQ multiplex PCR; TCRdb's copy has only in-frame clones and lacks some. The data hold 120,000 to 150,000 clones, with roughly 86% observed a single time. Specimen: peripheral blood, collected 28 days after the second AZD1222 dose. The receptors come from an adult who received the AZD1222 COVID-19 vaccine. The CDR3 runs from the conserved cysteine through the conserved F or W. Fields, in order: V gene, CDR3 length, J gene, D gene, clone size, CDR3 protein, CDR3 DNA. The D gene is left open where the match is weak. Clone size is stated in some rows and not others, as once, few, many or a class when expanded.

TRBV6-6	12	TRBJ1-6	-	-	CASSSLNSPLHF	TGTGCCAGCAGTTCCCTTAATTCACCCCTCCACTTT
TRBV10-3	15	TRBJ1-2	TRBD1	-	CAITAGDRGRDGYTF	TGTGCCATCACGGCAGGGGACAGGGGGCGCGATGGCTACACCTTC
TRBV2	16	TRBJ1-1	TRBD1	-	CASSLGSGGANTEAFF	TGTGCCAGCAGTTTAGGTTCAGGGGGCGCGAACACTGAAGCTTTCTTT
TRBV7-2	12	TRBJ2-3	-	-	CASSSWGDTQYF	TGTGCCAGCAGCTCGTGGGGAGATACGCAGTATTTT
TRBV6-5	14	TRBJ1-1	-	-	CASSYLGMNTEAFF	TGTGCCAGCAGTTACTTAGGGATGAACACTGAAGCTTTCTTT
TRBV11-2	14	TRBJ2-3	-	-	CASAPVPYTDTQYF	TGTGCCAGCGCTCCGGTTCCCTACACAGATACGCAGTATTTT
TRBV7-8	13	TRBJ2-7	-	-	CASSFYSVYEQYF	TGTGCCAGCAGCTTCTACAGCGTCTACGAGCAGTACTTC
TRBV20-1	16	TRBJ1-5	-	few	CSASNRTLSGNQPQHF	TGCAGTGCTAGTAACAGGACCCTTTCTGGCAATCAGCCCCAGCATTTT
TRBV7-2	16	TRBJ2-3	TRBD2	-	CASSSLAGGGTDTQYF	TGTGCCAGCAGCTCCCTAGCGGGGGGGGGCACAGATACGCAGTATTTT
TRBV7-2	14	TRBJ2-6	-	-	CASSLVAGANVLTF	TGTGCCAGCAGCTTAGTTGCTGGGGCCAACGTCCTGACTTTC